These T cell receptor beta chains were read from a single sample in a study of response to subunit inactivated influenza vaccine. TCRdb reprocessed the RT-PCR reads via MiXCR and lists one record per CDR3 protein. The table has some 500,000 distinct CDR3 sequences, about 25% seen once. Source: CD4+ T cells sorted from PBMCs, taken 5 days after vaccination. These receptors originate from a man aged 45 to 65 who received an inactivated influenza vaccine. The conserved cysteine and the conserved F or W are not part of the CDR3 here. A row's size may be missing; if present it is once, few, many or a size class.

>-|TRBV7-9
ASSTSGTGGSPLH
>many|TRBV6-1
ASSHSGGAYEQY
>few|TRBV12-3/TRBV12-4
ASSLFDPSTDTQY
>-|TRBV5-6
ASSLEETEAF
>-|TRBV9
ASSVYGGPSTDTQY
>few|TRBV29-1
SVVTLAFAKNIQY
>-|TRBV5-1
ASSLEPVSGTGAGTDTQY
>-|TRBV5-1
ASSVGGLAGVMNEQF
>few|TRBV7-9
ASSRTQPNEKLF
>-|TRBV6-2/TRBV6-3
ASSSGARNQPQH
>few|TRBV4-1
ASSQEVGRGSYEQY
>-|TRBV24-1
ATSHTRRDPKTPNTGELF
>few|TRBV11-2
ASSLGWAGGNYEQY
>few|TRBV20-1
SASRGGFLNTEAF
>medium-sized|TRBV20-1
SANEGANQPQH
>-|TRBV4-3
ASSQGVGLRETQY
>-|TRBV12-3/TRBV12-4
ASSSDRVVHNEQF
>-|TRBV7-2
ASSLVGQTHETQY
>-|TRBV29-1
SSSGAGNTGELF
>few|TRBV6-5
ASSSRKGRDEQF
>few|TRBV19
ASSPRSSDRGRQDTEAF
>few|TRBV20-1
SARSGTDQPQH
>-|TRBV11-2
ASSPTGLAGSANTGELF
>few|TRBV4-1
ASSQLLTNYGYT
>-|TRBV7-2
ASSLGQTAYNEQF
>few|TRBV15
ATSRDPGGDQPQH
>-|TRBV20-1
SASRNTGELF
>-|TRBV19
ASSIVLTSGANVLT
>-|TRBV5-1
ASSLALAAQPPDTQY
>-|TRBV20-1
SASSGPLANEQF
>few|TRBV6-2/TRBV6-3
ASSSRPLSRGRSSYNEQF
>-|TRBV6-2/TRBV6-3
ASSLSTVGTSAYNEQF
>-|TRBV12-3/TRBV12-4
ASSRRDTSYEQY
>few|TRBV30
AWNSGTGTYNEQF
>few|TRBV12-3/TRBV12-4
ASSQHRLGDYT
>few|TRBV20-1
SAGSPNNEQF
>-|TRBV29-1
SVAGAKYEQY
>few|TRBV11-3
ASSSTSGRGETQY
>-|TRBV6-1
ASYDRDGDEKLF
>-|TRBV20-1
SARSSGITDTQY
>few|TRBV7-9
ASSLAAYNEQF
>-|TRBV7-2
ASSSGLGIANEQF
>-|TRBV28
ASTRGSGYDTQY
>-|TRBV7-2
ASSGRPNQPQH
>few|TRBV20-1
SASAGGTLGNEQL
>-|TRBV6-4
ASSDPGHWCIQY
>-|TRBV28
ASSINPGTGNSPLH
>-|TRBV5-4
ASSLASWPYGYT